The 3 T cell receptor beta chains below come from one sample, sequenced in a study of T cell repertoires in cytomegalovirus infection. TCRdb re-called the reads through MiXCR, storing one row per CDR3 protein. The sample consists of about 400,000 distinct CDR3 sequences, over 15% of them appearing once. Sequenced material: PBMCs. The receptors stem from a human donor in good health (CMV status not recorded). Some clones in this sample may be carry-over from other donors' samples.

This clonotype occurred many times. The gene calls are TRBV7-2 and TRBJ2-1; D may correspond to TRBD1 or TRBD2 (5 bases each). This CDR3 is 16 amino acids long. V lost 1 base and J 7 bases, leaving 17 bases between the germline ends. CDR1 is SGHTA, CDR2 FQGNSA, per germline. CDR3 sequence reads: CASSLVGREWRNEQFF. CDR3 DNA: TGTGCCAGCAGCTTAGTCGGCAGGGAGTGGAGAAATGAGCAGTTCTTC.

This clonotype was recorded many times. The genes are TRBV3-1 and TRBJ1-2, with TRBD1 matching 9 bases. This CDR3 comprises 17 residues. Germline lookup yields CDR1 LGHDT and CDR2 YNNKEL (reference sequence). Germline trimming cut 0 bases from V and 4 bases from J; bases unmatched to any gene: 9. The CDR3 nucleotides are TGTGCCAGCAGCCAAGAAACAGGGGGCGGTGGAATCTATGGCTACACCTTC. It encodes CASSQETGGGGIYGYTF.

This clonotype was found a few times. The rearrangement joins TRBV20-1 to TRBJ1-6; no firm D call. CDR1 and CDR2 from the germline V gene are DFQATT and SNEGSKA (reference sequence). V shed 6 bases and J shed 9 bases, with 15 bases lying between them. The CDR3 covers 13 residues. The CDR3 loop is CSAPLRHGSPLHF. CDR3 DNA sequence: TGCAGTGCCCCACTCCGACATGGTTCACCCCTCCACTTT.